The 27 T cell receptor beta chains below all came from one sample that was sequenced in a study of blood T cell repertoires in COVID-19. Clones were read by immunoSEQ multiplex PCR, and TCRdb kept only the in-frame ones, dropping some. The sample contains 200,000 to 300,000 clones, approximately 83% of which appear only once. What was sequenced was peripheral blood. The receptors were gathered from a human donor in a cohort sampled during active COVID-19.

The gene calls are TRBV7-9 and TRBJ1-2; 7 bases map to TRBD1. The CDR3 spans 15 residues. Germline V gene sequence: CDR1 SEHNR, CDR2 FQNEAQ (reference sequence). V was clipped by 1 base and J by 0 bases; unmatched bases: 2. CDR3 in amino acids: CASSLGQGSNYGYTF. In DNA, the CDR3 is TGTGCCAGCAGCTTAGGACAGGGTTCTAACTATGGCTACACCTTC.

This chain links TRBV30 with TRBJ1-3; weak D call: TRBD1 (6 bases). Per germline, CDR1 GTSNPN and CDR2 SVGIG (reference sequence). Trimming removed 2 bases from V and 0 bases from J, with 8 bases in between. The CDR3 is made up of 14 amino acids. CDR3 loop: CAWSRGNSGNTIYF. The CDR3 coding sequence is TGTGCCTGGAGTAGGGGGAACTCTGGAAACACCATATATTTT.

The V call is TRBV24-1, the J call TRBJ2-3, with D perhaps TRBD1 (6 bases). CDR1 is KGHDR, CDR2 SFDVKD, per germline. V shed 12 bases and J shed 0 bases, with 15 bases lying between them. This CDR3 region has 14 residues. CDR3: CAAGAGVSTDTQYF. The CDR3 region has the DNA TGTGCCGCTGGAGCAGGGGTTAGCACAGATACGCAGTATTTT.

This chain links TRBV11-2 with TRBJ2-6, with a possible D match to TRBD1 (5 bases). Looked up from germline, CDR1 is SGHAT and CDR2 is FQNNGV. The V end was cut by 11 bases, the J end by 3 bases, with 17 bases between. The CDR3 consists of 15 residues. CDR3 DNA sequence: TGTGCCCCTGGGGCTCCTCTCAATGGGGCCAACGTCCTGACTTTC. Protein product: CAPGAPLNGANVLTF.

The rearrangement uses TRBV5-1 and TRBJ1-5; 7 positions agree with TRBD1. The CDR3 runs 15 residues. Germline CDR1 SGHRS, CDR2 YFSETQ. The V gene end was trimmed by 5 bases and the J gene end by 1 base; junction bases not matched to a gene: 6. The CDR3 sequence is CASREGASSNQPQHF. CDR3 sequence (DNA): TGCGCCAGCAGAGAGGGGGCTTCGAGCAATCAGCCCCAGCATTTT.

The rearrangement uses TRBV7-2 and TRBJ1-2; TRBD1 matches at 12 bases. The germline gives CDR1 SGHTA, CDR2 FQGNSA. V was pared by 0 bases and J by 5 bases, with 4 bases of the junction left unmatched. CDR3 length: 16 amino acids. Here the CDR3 DNA reads TGTGCCAGCAGCTTAGCGCTGGGACAGGGGGCGTATGGCTACACCTTC. Translation: CASSLALGQGAYGYTF. The entire variable domain, with the rest obtained from reference TRBV7-2 and TRBJ1-2, is as follows: GAGVSQSPSNKVTEKGKDVELRCDPISGHTALYWYRQSLGQGLEFLIYFQGNSAPDKSGLPSDRFSAERTGGSVSTLTIQRTQQEDSAVYLCASSLALGQGAYGYTFGSGTRLTVV.

CDR3 sequence: CASSLFRTGGSGANVLTF. Here the CDR3 DNA reads TGTGCCAGCAGTTTATTTCGGACAGGGGGCTCTGGGGCCAACGTCCTGACTTTC. The chain has TRBV27 and TRBJ2-6; 10 nucleotides match TRBD1. CDR3 length equals 18 residues. Germline loops: CDR1 MNHEY, CDR2 SMNVEV (reference sequence). The ends lost 1 base at V and 0 bases at J; junction bases unmatched: 3.

The rearrangement joins TRBV10-3 to TRBJ2-1, with 10 bases identical to TRBD1. The CDR3 covers 16 residues. The V and J ends lost 8 bases and 1 base, in that order; junction bases with no gene match: 8. CDR1 is ENHRY and CDR2 is SYGVKD in the germline V gene. CDR3 DNA sequence: TGTGCCATCGCAACCGGGACAGGGGCTTCCTACAATGAGCAGTTCTTC. This translates into CAIATGTGASYNEQFF.

The chain uses TRBV2 and TRBJ2-7; 8 positions agree with TRBD2. V dropped 10 bases and J dropped 5; count of bases not matched to a gene: 13. The CDR3 contains 14 residues. CDR1 and CDR2 (germline): SNHLY, FYNNEI. The CDR3 loop reads CAIKPGLAAHEQYF. For the CDR3, the DNA is TGTGCCATCAAGCCTGGACTAGCAGCCCACGAGCAGTACTTC.

This clone has a single count. This chain joins TRBV30 and TRBJ2-3; TRBD2 matches 14 bases. The V gene's germline CDR1 is GTSNPN and CDR2 SVGIG (reference sequence). The CDR3 is made up of 15 amino acids. J gave up 2 bases and V 5 bases, and 3 bases lay outside the gene matches. CDR3 sequence: CAWGGLAGVTDTQYF. In nucleotides, the CDR3 is TGTGCCTGGGGGGGACTAGCGGGGGTCACAGATACGCAGTATTTT.

This clone was counted only a few times. The chain couples TRBV7-2 to TRBJ1-3; D is possibly TRBD1 (5 bases). The length of the CDR3 is 15 residues. V lost 5 bases and J 4 bases, leaving 15 bases between the germline ends. Germline V gives CDR1 SGHTA, CDR2 FQGNSA. In DNA, the CDR3 is TGTGCCAGCAGCCCATGGGAGGGGCTGGGAAACACCATATATTTT. Amino acids: CASSPWEGLGNTIYF.

This chain links TRBV3-1 (or the pseudogene TRBV3-2) with TRBJ2-7, with D perhaps matching TRBD1 (6 bases). CDR1 is LGHDT, CDR2 YNNKEL, per germline (reference sequence). The CDR3 is 14 amino acids. The germline V and J ends were trimmed by 4 bases and 4 bases, with 14 bases remaining between them. The DNA for the CDR3 is TGTGCCAGCAGCCGGGGGCCAAATGAGTACGAGCAGTACTTC. Translation gives CASSRGPNEYEQYF.

The V and J genes are TRBV10-2 and TRBJ1-1; no clear D gene. The germline V gene has CDR1 WSHSY and CDR2 SAAADI. The ends were cut back, 4 bases at V and 5 bases at J, with 8 bases in the middle. CDR3 length: 12 residues. The CDR3 loop is CASSGIGTEAFF. CDR3 nucleotide sequence: TGCGCCAGCAGTGGCATCGGGACTGAAGCTTTCTTT.

This rearrangement joins TRBV10-3 to TRBJ1-4; weak D call: TRBD1 (5 bases). In germline, CDR1 is ENHRY, CDR2 SYGVKD. V lost 3 bases, J lost 0 bases, and 11 bases lay in between. This CDR3 spans 16 amino acids. Here the CDR3 reads CAISDPATATNEKLFF. The CDR3 nucleotides are TGTGCCATCAGTGACCCGGCGACAGCAACTAATGAAAAACTGTTTTTT.

The chain joins TRBV10-3 to TRBJ2-3; TRBD1 matches 8 bases. Unmatched junction bases numbered 10, after V lost 2 bases and J lost 3 bases. CDR1 and CDR2 (germline): ENHRY, SYGVKD. This CDR3 is 17 amino acids long. As DNA, the CDR3 is TGTGCCATCAGTGAGCCCCGGCAGGGGGCAAGAACAGATACGCAGTATTTT. As protein: CAISEPRQGARTDTQYF.

The chain couples TRBV20-1 to TRBJ2-1; D might be TRBD1 (6 bases). V was pared by 3 bases and J by 10 bases, with 13 bases between. CDR1 and CDR2 from the germline V gene are DFQATT and SNEGSKA (reference sequence). CDR3 length: 12 amino acids. CDR3 sequence: CSASTLTGEQFF. The DNA for the CDR3 is TGCAGTGCTAGTACCCTGACAGGAGAGCAGTTCTTC.

The CDR3 DNA reads as TGCGCCAGCAGCCTTGCGCGAGGGAGGTATGAGCAGTTCTTC. This gives the protein CASSLARGRYEQFF. This chain connects TRBV4-1 to TRBJ2-1; tentative D call: TRBD2 (6 bases). V lost 4 bases to trimming and J lost 8 bases, with 15 bases between them. Germline-derived CDR1 and CDR2 are MGHRA and YSYEKL. The CDR3 sequence is 14 residues long.

This rearrangement joins TRBV7-2 to TRBJ2-3; D possibly corresponds to TRBD2 (6 bases). This CDR3 comprises 15 residues. The V gene's germline CDR1 is SGHTA and CDR2 FQGNSA. V was shortened by 1 base and J by 4 bases, with 12 bases between the two germline ends. CDR3 protein: CASSLVGSSSDTQYF. The CDR3, as DNA: TGTGCCAGCAGCTTAGTCGGGAGTAGCTCAGATACGCAGTATTTT.

V and J are TRBV5-1 and TRBJ2-5, with 8 bases lining up with TRBD2. The CDR3 has 15 residues. Germline CDR1 SGHRS, CDR2 YFSETQ. After removal of 4 bases from V and 3 bases from J, the junction contained 8 bases not matched to a gene. The CDR3 loop is CASSLTGGPEETQYF. CDR3 in DNA: TGCGCCAGCAGCCTTACGGGGGGGCCAGAAGAGACCCAGTACTTC.

The J gene is TRBJ1-1, the V gene TRBV7-6; D ambiguous. V lost 5 bases to trimming and J lost 4 bases, with 20 bases between them. The germline gives CDR1 SGHVS, CDR2 FNYEAQ. The CDR3 is 16 amino acids. The CDR3 sequence: CASSNETVVYGTEAFF. In DNA, the CDR3 is TGTGCCAGCAGCAACGAAACGGTGGTTTATGGCACTGAAGCTTTCTTT. Full variable domain (rest looked up from reference TRBV7-6 and TRBJ1-1): GAGVSQSPRYKVTKRGQDVALRCDPISGHVSLYWYRQALGQGPEFLTYFNYEAQQDKSGLPNDRFSAERPEGSISTLTIQRTEQRDSAMYRCASSNETVVYGTEAFFGQGTRLTVV.

The chain links TRBV12-5 to TRBJ1-2; D is perhaps TRBD1 (6 bases). Trimming left V 6 bases short and J 4 bases short, with 15 bases between. Germline lookup yields CDR1 LGHNT and CDR2 FRNRAP. This CDR3 comprises 14 residues. The CDR3 coding sequence is TGTGCTAGTGGCCCTTATACAGGGTCCTATGGCTACACCTTC. Amino acid sequence: CASGPYTGSYGYTF.

This clone was seen only a few times. The V gene is TRBV5-1, the J gene TRBJ1-2; maybe TRBD1 (6 bases). The CDR3 length is 15 residues. V was trimmed by 3 bases and J by 7 bases, leaving 19 bases between them. CDR1 is SGHRS, CDR2 YFSETQ, per germline. CDR3 bases: TGCGCCAGCAGCTACCGAGACAGGTACCCTGGTGGCTACACCTTC. Its translation: CASSYRDRYPGGYTF.

V is TRBV27 and J is TRBJ2-1, with D perhaps matching TRBD2 (9 bases). There are 19 residues in the CDR3. The germline V gene has CDR1 MNHEY and CDR2 SMNVEV (reference sequence). Trimming pared 4 bases from V and 10 bases from J, leaving 32 bases between. The CDR3 bases are TGTGCCAGCAGTTCCCCTCAGGGGGCAACTAGCGGGCCCATCAGGGAGCAGTTCTTC. Protein: CASSSPQGATSGPIREQFF.

The rearrangement uses TRBV6-5 and TRBJ1-2, with 10 bases lining up with TRBD1. The CDR3 is made up of 15 amino acids. V dropped 6 bases and J dropped 1; count of bases not matched to a gene: 5. Germline-derived CDR1 and CDR2 are MNHEY and SVGAGI. The DNA for the CDR3 is TGTGCCAGCAGAGACGGGACAGGGGTTAACTATGGCTACACCTTC. It codes for CASRDGTGVNYGYTF.

This clone appeared a few times. J is TRBJ1-1 and V is TRBV27; TRBD1 agrees at 7 bases. Germline trimming cut 6 bases from V and 1 base from J; bases unmatched to any gene: 8. CDR1 is MNHEY and CDR2 is SMNVEV in the germline V gene (reference sequence). The CDR3 is made up of 15 amino acids. This CDR3 reads CASSQVRTGNTEAFF. CDR3 in DNA: TGTGCCAGCAGCCAGGTGAGGACAGGGAACACTGAAGCTTTCTTT.

In the case of this clone: The sample contains more than one DNA sequence encoding this CDR3. The chain is built from TRBV24-1 and TRBJ1-2, with TRBD1 matching over 7 bases. The germline V gene encodes CDR1 KGHDR and CDR2 SFDVKD. J gave up 1 base and V 4 bases, and 2 bases lay outside the gene matches. CDR3 length: 14 residues. CDR3 sequence: CATSDRQGNYGYTF. CDR3 DNA sequence: TGTGCCACCAGTGACCGACAGGGTAACTATGGCTACACCTTC.

The CDR3: CASSPDMTGNYGYTF. CDR3 DNA sequence: TGTGCCAGCTCACCCGATATGACAGGAAACTATGGCTACACCTTC. This chain connects TRBV18 to TRBJ1-2; TRBD1 is a possible D gene (6 bases). The CDR3 is 15 amino acids. V was shortened by 3 bases and J by 2 bases, with 13 bases between the two germline ends. Germline V CDR1 and CDR2: KGHSH, LQKENI.